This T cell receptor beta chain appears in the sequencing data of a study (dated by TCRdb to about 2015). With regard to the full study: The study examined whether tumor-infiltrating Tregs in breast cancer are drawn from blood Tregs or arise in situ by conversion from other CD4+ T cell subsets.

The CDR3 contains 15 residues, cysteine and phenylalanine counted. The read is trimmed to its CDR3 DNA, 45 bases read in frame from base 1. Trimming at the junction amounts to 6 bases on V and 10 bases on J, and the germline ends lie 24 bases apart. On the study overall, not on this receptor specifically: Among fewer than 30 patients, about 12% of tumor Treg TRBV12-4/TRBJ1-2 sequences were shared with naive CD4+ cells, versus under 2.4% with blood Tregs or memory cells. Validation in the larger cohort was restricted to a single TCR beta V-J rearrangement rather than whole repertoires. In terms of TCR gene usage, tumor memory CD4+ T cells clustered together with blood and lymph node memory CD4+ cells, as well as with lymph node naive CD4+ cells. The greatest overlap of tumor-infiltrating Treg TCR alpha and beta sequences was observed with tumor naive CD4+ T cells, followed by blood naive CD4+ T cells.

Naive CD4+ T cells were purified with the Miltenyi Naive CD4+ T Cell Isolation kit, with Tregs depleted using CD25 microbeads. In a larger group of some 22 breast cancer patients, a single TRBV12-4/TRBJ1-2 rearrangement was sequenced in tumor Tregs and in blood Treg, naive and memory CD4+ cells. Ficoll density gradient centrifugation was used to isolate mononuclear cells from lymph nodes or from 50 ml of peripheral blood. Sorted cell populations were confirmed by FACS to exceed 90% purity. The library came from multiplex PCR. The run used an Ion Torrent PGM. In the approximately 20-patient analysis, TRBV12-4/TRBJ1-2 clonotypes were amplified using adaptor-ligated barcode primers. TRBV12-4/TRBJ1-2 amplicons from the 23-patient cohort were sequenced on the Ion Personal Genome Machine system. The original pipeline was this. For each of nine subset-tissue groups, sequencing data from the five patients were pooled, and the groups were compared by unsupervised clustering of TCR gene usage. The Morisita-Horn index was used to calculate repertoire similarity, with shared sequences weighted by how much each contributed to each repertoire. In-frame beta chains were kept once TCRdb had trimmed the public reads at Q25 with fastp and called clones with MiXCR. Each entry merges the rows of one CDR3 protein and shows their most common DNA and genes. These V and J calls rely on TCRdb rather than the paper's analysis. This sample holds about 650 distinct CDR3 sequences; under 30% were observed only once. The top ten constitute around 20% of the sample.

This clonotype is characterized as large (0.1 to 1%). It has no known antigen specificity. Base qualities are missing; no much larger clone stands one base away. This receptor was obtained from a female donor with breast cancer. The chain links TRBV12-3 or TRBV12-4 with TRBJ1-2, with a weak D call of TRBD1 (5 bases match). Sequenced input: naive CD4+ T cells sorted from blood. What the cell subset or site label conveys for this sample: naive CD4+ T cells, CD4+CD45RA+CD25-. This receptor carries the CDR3 CASRPQVGTGGDYTF. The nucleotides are TGTGCCAGCAGACCCCAAGTAGGGACCGGAGGGGACTACACCTTC.